The 28 T cell receptor beta chains reported below all come from one sample, sequenced in a study of T cell repertoires in cytomegalovirus infection. Their antigens are not known. TCRdb processed the reads anew with MiXCR; each CDR3 protein has one entry. The sample consists of roughly 990,000 distinct CDR3 sequences, roughly 30% of them appearing once. This specimen was cultured CD8+ T cells from PBMCs, taken from culture after CMV antigen stimulation. The receptors here all came from a human donor in good health (CMV status not recorded). Some clones in this sample may be carry-over from other donors' samples.

V usage is TRBV4-1 and J usage is TRBJ1-1; possible D gene TRBD1, 5 bases. Trimming shortened V by 3 bases and J by 1 base, and 12 bases separated the two germline ends. CDR1 is MGHRA and CDR2 is YSYEKL in the germline V gene. This CDR3 spans 15 amino acids. This CDR3 reads CASSHRPGTNTEAFF. The CDR3 DNA is TGCGCCAGCAGCCATAGACCGGGGACGAACACTGAAGCTTTCTTT.

The DNA of the CDR3 is TGTGCCAGCAGCCCCCTGGGACAGGAGCAGTTCTTC. Its protein product is CASSPLGQEQFF. This sequence joins TRBV7-3 and TRBJ2-1; 7 bases are a match to TRBD1. Germline CDR1 SGHTA, CDR2 FQGTGA. Losses at the gene ends were 5 bases for V and 10 bases for J; bases not matched to a gene: 5. CDR3 length: 12 amino acids.

This clonotype showed up many times. The chain is built from TRBV6-5 and TRBJ1-1; the D is unclear. V was clipped by 2 bases and J by 0 bases, with 10 bases between them. The CDR3 spans 15 residues. Germline V gene sequence: CDR1 MNHEY, CDR2 SVGAGI. In nucleotides, the CDR3 is TGTGCCAGCAGTTACATCCTTCTCATGAACACTGAAGCTTTCTTT. The encoded protein is CASSYILLMNTEAFF.

The CDR3 loop is CASAQGGERETQYF. The CDR3 DNA follows: TGTGCTAGTGCCCAAGGGGGCGAGAGAGAGACCCAGTACTTC. The chain carries TRBV12-5 and TRBJ2-5; 7 nucleotides line up with TRBD1. Germline V gene lookup returns CDR1 LGHNT and CDR2 FRNRAP. The V gene end was trimmed by 7 bases and the J gene end by 4 bases; junction bases not matched to a gene: 9. The CDR3 totals 14 residues.

The table lists this clonotype with many counts. The rearrangement joins TRBV7-7 to TRBJ2-1; D perhaps matches TRBD2 (6 bases). CDR1 SSHAT and CDR2 FNYEAQ come from the germline V gene (reference sequence). The CDR3 is made up of 13 amino acids. DNA for the CDR3: TGTGCTAGCGCCACGGGACTGAGCAATGAGCAGTTCTTC. This translates into CASATGLSNEQFF.

On this clonotype itself: A read error may explain this, as a much larger clone is one base away. This chain connects TRBV11-3 to TRBJ2-3, with no clear D. The CDR3 consists of 13 residues. Germline V CDR1 and CDR2: SGHNT, YENEEA. Trimming cost V 1 base and J 2 bases, with 4 bases left between them. The CDR3 region has the DNA TGTGCCAGCAGCTTAGCTACCACAGATACGCAGTATTTT. It is translated as CASSLATTDTQYF.

This clonotype was recorded a few times. This chain links TRBV7-9 with TRBJ2-1; no clear D gene. The CDR3 has 12 residues. Trimming took off 1 base at V and 8 bases at J, with 6 bases between the two ends. Germline values: CDR1 SEHNR, CDR2 FQNEAQ (reference sequence). CDR3 sequence (DNA): TGTGCCAGCAGCTTAGAGAGCTATGAGCAGTTCTTC. Translated, it gives CASSLESYEQFF.

This clonotype showed up just a few times. The chain is built from TRBV5-1 and TRBJ1-1; tentatively, D is TRBD1 (6 bases). V was cut by 4 bases and J by 0 bases, with 13 bases left in between. Germline CDR1 is SGHRS and CDR2 is YFSETQ. The CDR3 is 15 residues long. The CDR3 DNA reads as TGCGCCAGCAGCGTAAGGACAGATATGAACACTGAAGCTTTCTTT. This codes for CASSVRTDMNTEAFF.

There are many counts of this clonotype. The chain carries TRBV28 and TRBJ1-5; 7 nucleotides match TRBD1. Germline CDR1 MDHEN, CDR2 SYDVKM. Unmatched junction bases numbered 8, after V lost 5 bases and J lost 4 bases. The CDR3 has 15 amino acids. Here the CDR3 reads CASSPPGQLNQPQHF. The CDR3 DNA is TGTGCCAGCAGTCCCCCGGGACAGCTAAATCAGCCCCAGCATTTT.

This clonotype was seen a few times. The chain is built from TRBV11-1 and TRBJ2-3; D may be TRBD1 (6 bases). This CDR3 comprises 16 residues. V dropped 3 bases and J dropped 3 bases, with 16 bases sitting between them. Per the germline V gene, CDR1 is SGHAT and CDR2 is FQDESV (reference sequence). In DNA, the CDR3 is TGTGCCAGCAGCTTTTCTTTACAGGGAGAGACAGATACGCAGTATTTT. Amino acid sequence: CASSFSLQGETDTQYF.

This rearrangement joins TRBV6-2 or TRBV6-3 to TRBJ2-1; either TRBD1 or TRBD2 may supply D (5 bases each). Germline values: CDR1 MNHEY, CDR2 SVGEGT. This CDR3 has 14 residues. The V end was cut by 6 bases, the J end by 4 bases, with 13 bases between. Written as DNA, the CDR3 is TGTGCCAGCAGATGGGACCCGGGGTACAATGAGCAGTTCTTC. Translation: CASRWDPGYNEQFF.

V gene TRBV18 combines with J gene TRBJ2-5; TRBD1 matches at 8 bases. The germline CDR1 and CDR2 sequences are KGHSH and LQKENI. V lost 3 bases and J lost 2; bases outside the gene matches: 14. This CDR3 comprises 18 residues. The CDR3 coding sequence is TGTGCCAGCTCACCGGGTTTACCCGACTGGGACAGGCAAGAGACCCAGTACTTC. It encodes CASSPGLPDWDRQETQYF.

This clonotype was counted a few times. This rearrangement joins TRBV6-5 to TRBJ2-1; 10 nucleotides line up with TRBD2. Germline V gene lookup returns CDR1 MNHEY and CDR2 SVGAGI. J was trimmed by 7 bases and V by 0 bases; bases with no gene match: 6. The CDR3 sequence is 16 residues long. Here the CDR3 reads CASSYSLLAGINEQFF. CDR3 DNA: TGTGCCAGCAGTTACTCGTTACTAGCGGGGATAAATGAGCAGTTCTTC.

The chain has TRBV7-1 and TRBJ2-1; 8 bases match TRBD2. TRBV7-1 is assigned to the ORF class and has an uncertain function. CDR3 length equals 18 residues. V was pared by 3 bases and J by 0 bases, with 10 bases of the junction left unmatched. The CDR3 region has the DNA TGTGCCAGCAGCTCCCCCCGGGGCGGGGGGAGCTCCTACAATGAGCAGTTCTTC. It encodes CASSSPRGGGSSYNEQFF.

In this sample, this clonotype turned up a few times. The V gene is TRBV7-6, the J gene TRBJ2-3, with 8 bases aligning to TRBD2. This CDR3 is built from 15 residues. Germline CDR1 reads SGHVS; CDR2 reads FNYEAQ. J was trimmed by 2 bases and V by 3 bases; bases with no gene match: 4. Here the CDR3 reads CASSFRAGDTDTQYF. The CDR3, as DNA: TGTGCCAGCAGCTTCCGAGCGGGGGACACAGATACGCAGTATTTT.

The chain recombines TRBV12-5 with TRBJ2-2, with 8 bases identical to TRBD2. The CDR3 runs 13 residues. Germline CDR1 LGHNT, CDR2 FRNRAP. Trimming cost V 7 bases and J 4 bases; bases outside gene matches: 2. For the CDR3, the DNA is TGTGCTAGTGAAGCGGGGGTCACCGGGGAGCTGTTTTTT. It codes for CASEAGVTGELFF.

A word on this clonotype: A much larger clone differs from this one at a single base, so this may be a read error. The rearrangement joins TRBV7-8 to TRBJ1-1, with unresolved D. The length of the CDR3 is 14 residues. Germline CDR1 reads SGHVS; CDR2 reads FQNEAQ. CDR3 in amino acids: CASNLARQAQQAFF. The CDR3, as DNA: TGTGCCAGCAACTTAGCGAGGCAGGCCCAACAAGCTTTCTTT.

This clonotype was seen a few times. This rearrangement joins TRBV7-6 to TRBJ1-2; 7 nucleotides line up with TRBD1. The CDR3 is made up of 19 amino acids. Unmatched junction bases numbered 19, after V lost 1 base and J lost 5 bases. The germline CDR1 and CDR2 sequences are SGHVS and FNYEAQ. CDR3 region: CASSLGGQIHSLTLYGYTF. In nucleotides, the CDR3 is TGTGCCAGCAGCTTAGGGGGACAGATACATTCCCTCACTTTATATGGCTACACCTTC.

This chain joins TRBV29-1 and TRBJ1-1, with D possibly matching TRBD1 (6 bases). V lost 4 bases to trimming and J lost 6 bases, with 18 bases between them. This CDR3 has 14 residues. Germline lookup yields CDR1 SQVTM and CDR2 ANQGSEA. CDR3 sequence reads: CSVAPTTPGAEAFF. The CDR3 nucleotides are TGCAGCGTTGCCCCGACCACGCCAGGGGCTGAAGCTTTCTTT.

The chain recombines TRBV15 with TRBJ1-6, with D tentatively TRBD1 (5 bases). CDR3 length: 15 residues. CDR1 and CDR2 (germline): LNHNV, YYDKDF (reference sequence). V lost 2 bases and J lost 3, with 8 bases in between. CDR3 amino acids: CATSRPQDYNSPLHF. DNA for the CDR3: TGTGCCACCAGCAGACCACAGGACTATAATTCACCCCTCCACTTT. The full variable domain, its missing parts supplied by reference TRBV15 and TRBJ1-6, is DAMVIQNPRYQVTQFGKPVTLSCSQTLNHNVMYWYQQKSSQAPKLLFHYYDKDFNNEADTPDNFQSRRPNTSFCFLDIRSPGLGDTAMYLCATSRPQDYNSPLHFGNGTRLTVT.

In this sample, this clonotype turned up a few times. J is TRBJ1-1 and V is TRBV27, with D perhaps TRBD1 (5 bases). There are 13 residues in the CDR3. With 10 bases removed from V and 5 bases from J, the gap between germline ends came to 17 bases. CDR1 is MNHEY and CDR2 is SMNVEV in the germline V gene (reference sequence). The CDR3 is CATHPYGGTEAFF. The DNA for the CDR3 is TGTGCCACCCATCCTTACGGGGGGACTGAAGCTTTCTTT.

The chain combines TRBV7-9 with TRBJ1-1; D remains unclear. V lost 3 bases to trimming and J lost 7 bases, with 6 bases between them. CDR1 and CDR2 (germline): SEHNR, FQNEAQ (reference sequence). The CDR3 covers 11 residues. The CDR3 bases are TGTGCCAGCAGCTTCTCCCTTGAAGCTTTCTTT. Translation gives CASSFSLEAFF.

This clonotype was seen more than once but under ten times. The chain is built from TRBV5-5 and TRBJ2-1, with D possibly being TRBD2 (5 bases). The V and J ends lost 4 bases and 9 bases respectively, with 23 bases between them. Germline V gives CDR1 SGHKS, CDR2 YYEKEE (reference sequence). The length of the CDR3 is 16 residues. This CDR3 reads CASSLEGVAILGEQFF. CDR3 coding DNA: TGTGCCAGCAGCCTTGAGGGCGTAGCCATATTGGGTGAGCAGTTCTTC.

This chain uses TRBV6-5 with TRBJ2-2; possible D gene TRBD2, 5 bases. The CDR3 is 15 residues long. From germline, CDR1 is MNHEY and CDR2 SVGAGI. The V end lost 0 bases, the J end lost 6 bases, and 11 bases lay between the germline ends. In nucleotides, the CDR3 is TGTGCCAGCAGTTACTCGAGTGGAGGTCCCGGGGAGCTGTTTTTT. Encoded protein: CASSYSSGGPGELFF.

The CDR3 sequence: CASSLDPIRFEAFF. DNA for the CDR3: TGTGCCAGCAGTTTAGATCCGATCCGGTTCGAAGCTTTCTTT. The chain is built from TRBV12-3 or TRBV12-4 and TRBJ1-1, with no clear D. The CDR3 loop spans 14 amino acids. The ends were cut back, 1 base at V and 8 bases at J, with 14 bases in the middle.

V is TRBV4-1 and J is TRBJ2-7; D perhaps matches TRBD2 (6 bases). This CDR3 comprises 13 residues. V was pared by 1 base and J by 5 bases, with 9 bases between. Germline loops: CDR1 MGHRA, CDR2 YSYEKL. CDR3 in amino acids: CASSQGLDDEQYF. In DNA, the CDR3 is TGCGCCAGCAGCCAAGGACTAGACGACGAGCAGTACTTC.

This clonotype was recorded a few times. The chain is built from TRBV6-2 or TRBV6-3 and TRBJ1-5, with D tentatively TRBD1 (5 bases). Germline V lookup: CDR1 MNHEY, CDR2 SVGEGT. V dropped 3 bases and J dropped 8 bases, with 14 bases sitting between them. The CDR3 sequence is 14 residues long. CDR3 residues: CASSYRGGKKPQHF. In DNA form, the CDR3 reads TGTGCCAGCAGTTATCGGGGGGGTAAGAAGCCCCAGCATTTT.

There are many counts of this clonotype. The chain has TRBV7-6 and TRBJ2-3, with a possible D match to TRBD1 (6 bases). Trimming left V 2 bases short and J 5 bases short, with 20 bases between. The V gene's germline CDR1 is SGHVS and CDR2 FNYEAQ. CDR3 size: 17 residues. CDR3 sequence (DNA): TGTGCCAGCAGCTTAAGGACCGGGACATCCCAAAGAGATACGCAGTATTTT. Translated, it gives CASSLRTGTSQRDTQYF.